The 22 T cell receptor beta chains below all came from one sample that was sequenced in a study of identical twins. MiXCR, applied by TCRdb to the 5' RACE reads, yields one record per CDR3 protein. The table records roughly 250,000 distinct CDR3 sequences, over 13% of them present only once. The specimen sequenced was memory (CD45RO+) T cells sorted from blood. The receptors stem from a woman aged 18-29 years in good health.

The V and J genes are TRBV6-2 or TRBV6-3 and TRBJ2-7; TRBD1 agrees at 10 bases. Germline CDR1 MNHEY, CDR2 SVGEGT. There are 14 residues in the CDR3. J gave up 4 bases and V 5 bases, and 5 bases lay outside the gene matches. The CDR3 DNA reads TGTGCCAGCAGTCGGGGACAGGGGCGGTACGAGCAGTACTTC. Residues: CASSRGQGRYEQYF.

This sequence joins TRBV18 and TRBJ2-1, with D uncertain. The germline V gene encodes CDR1 KGHSH and CDR2 LQKENI. CDR3 length: 11 residues. Between the trimmed V and J ends, which lost 6 bases and 9 bases, there was a span of 9 bases. Here the CDR3 DNA reads TGTGCCAGCTCCAAAGAAGTTGAGCAGTTCTTC. Translation gives CASSKEVEQFF.

The rearrangement joins TRBV20-1 to TRBJ2-5, with 10 nucleotides matching TRBD2. In germline, CDR1 is DFQATT, CDR2 SNEGSKA (reference sequence). With 6 bases clipped from V and 5 bases from J, the junction kept 9 bases outside the gene matches. The CDR3 runs to 14 residues. The CDR3 coding sequence is TGCAGTGCCCTTAGCGGGAGGAAAAGTGAGACCCAGTACTTC. Its protein product is CSALSGRKSETQYF.

Here the CDR3 DNA reads TGTGCCAGCAGCCGGGACAGTCTACGGGAAGCTTTCTTT. It translates to CASSRDSLREAFF. The chain is built from TRBV3-1 and TRBJ1-1, with 7 positions matching TRBD1. The CDR3 totals 13 residues. The V and J ends lost 4 bases and 8 bases, in that order; junction bases with no gene match: 7. Looked up from germline, CDR1 is LGHDT and CDR2 is YNNKEL (reference sequence).

This clonotype came up a few times. The V call is TRBV3-1, the J call TRBJ2-4, with D tentatively TRBD1 or TRBD2 (5 bases each). CDR3 length: 14 amino acids. Germline V gives CDR1 LGHDT, CDR2 YNNKEL (reference sequence). V was pared by 4 bases and J by 8 bases, with 15 bases between. The CDR3 nucleotides read TGTGCCAGCAGCCCACGGGGCAATCTCCACATTCAGTACTTC. This gives the protein CASSPRGNLHIQYF. Drawing the rest from reference TRBV3-1 and TRBJ2-4, the complete variable domain is DTAVSQTPKYLVTQMGNDKSIKCEQNLGHDTMYWYKQDSKKFLKIMFSYNNKELIINETVPNRFSPKSPDKAHLNLHINSLELGDSAVYFCASSPRGNLHIQYFGAGTRLSVL.

This clonotype was recorded a few times. The chain joins TRBV7-6 to TRBJ2-1; tentative D call: TRBD2 (6 bases). This CDR3 has 14 amino acids. Trimming took 4 bases from V and 7 from J, leaving 14 bases between them. Germline V lookup: CDR1 SGHVS, CDR2 FNYEAQ. The CDR3 loop reads CASSSPGDANEQFF. CDR3 DNA: TGTGCCAGCAGCTCCCCGGGGGACGCGAATGAGCAGTTCTTC.

The CDR3 DNA reads as TGTGCCTGGGGTCTACAGGGAGGCAGCACTGAAGCTTTCTTT. The encoded protein is CAWGLQGGSTEAFF. The chain links TRBV30 to TRBJ1-1; D is possibly TRBD1 (6 bases). CDR3 length: 14 amino acids. Germline V lookup: CDR1 GTSNPN, CDR2 SVGIG (reference sequence). V was clipped by 5 bases and J by 4 bases, with 17 bases between them.

The table lists this clonotype with a few counts. The chain links TRBV18 to TRBJ2-3; D might be TRBD1 (6 bases). V lost 5 bases to trimming and J lost 0 bases, with 12 bases between them. This CDR3 contains 15 residues. The germline V gene encodes CDR1 KGHSH and CDR2 LQKENI. The CDR3 DNA is TGTGCCAGCTCATTACAGGGCTACAGCACAGATACGCAGTATTTT. This codes for CASSLQGYSTDTQYF.

This clonotype was counted only a few times. The chain employs TRBV20-1 and TRBJ2-2, with D possibly matching TRBD2 (5 bases). Germline V gene sequence: CDR1 DFQATT, CDR2 SNEGSKA (reference sequence). Trimming took off 0 bases at V and 4 bases at J, with 12 bases between the two ends. CDR3 length: 15 residues. The CDR3 here is CSARDQRSGTGELFF. The CDR3 DNA is TGCAGTGCTAGAGACCAGCGGTCGGGCACCGGGGAGCTGTTTTTT.

The chain uses TRBV29-1 and TRBJ2-1, with TRBD1 matching 9 bases. The CDR3 length is 13 residues. Germline V gene sequence: CDR1 SQVTM, CDR2 ANQGSEA. The J segment lost 9 bases and the V segment lost 7 bases, leaving 10 bases of the junction unmatched. Written as DNA, the CDR3 is TGCAGCGCCAAGGGACAGGGTGTCGGTGAGCAGTTCTTC. Amino acid sequence: CSAKGQGVGEQFF.

This clonotype was counted a few times. This chain connects TRBV12-3 or TRBV12-4 to TRBJ1-4, with 7 positions matching TRBD1. CDR3 length equals 15 residues. V was pared by 5 bases and J by 8 bases, with 11 bases of the junction left unmatched. In DNA, the CDR3 is TGTGCCAGCAGTCCAAGGATACAGGGGATCGAAAAACTGTTTTTT. Translated, it gives CASSPRIQGIEKLFF.

This clonotype appeared a few times. CDR3 DNA: TGTGCCAGCAGCCGAAGACGGGTTGGCGGGACGAACACCGGGGAGCTGTTTTTT. Translated: CASSRRRVGGTNTGELFF. The chain carries TRBV3-1 and TRBJ2-2; a weak D match, TRBD2 (6 bases). This CDR3 comprises 18 residues. Per the germline V gene, CDR1 is LGHDT and CDR2 is YNNKEL (reference sequence). The germline V and J ends were trimmed by 4 bases and 0 bases, with 18 bases remaining between them.

This clonotype was counted many times. This sequence joins TRBV5-6 and TRBJ2-3; a weak D match, TRBD2 (6 bases). V lost 0 bases and J 0 bases, leaving 14 bases between the germline ends. There are 17 residues in the CDR3. Germline V gene lookup returns CDR1 SGHDT and CDR2 YYEEEE. The DNA of the CDR3 is TGTGCCAGCAGCTTGGAGGGCTTCGCGGGAAGCACAGATACGCAGTATTTT. This gives the protein CASSLEGFAGSTDTQYF.

This clonotype was seen a few times. The chain carries TRBV7-9 and TRBJ1-2; unclear D gene. This CDR3 contains 12 residues. The V end was cut by 3 bases, the J end by 4 bases, with 6 bases between. CDR1 is SEHNR and CDR2 is FQNEAQ in the germline V gene (reference sequence). CDR3 coding DNA: TGTGCCAGCAGCTTGGTCCGCTATGGCTACACCTTC. Amino acid sequence: CASSLVRYGYTF.

Many counts were recorded for this clonotype. V is TRBV12-3 or TRBV12-4 and J is TRBJ1-3, with D possibly being TRBD1 (5 bases). The CDR3 covers 13 residues. The V and J ends lost 11 bases and 0 bases respectively, with 11 bases between them. The CDR3 loop is CAAAGISGNTIYF. DNA of the CDR3: TGTGCCGCAGCAGGGATCTCTGGAAACACCATATATTTT.

V usage is TRBV21-1 and J usage is TRBJ1-4; the D call of TRBD1 is as the table states it, not checked on the DNA. TRBV21-1 is annotated as a pseudogene. The CDR3 runs to 14 residues. The CDR3 sequence is CASSIPGPTEKLFF. The CDR3, as DNA: TGTGCCAGCAGCATACCGGGACCCACCGAAAAACTGTTTTTT.

This clonotype showed up just a few times. The J gene is TRBJ1-3, the V gene TRBV7-3; D unclear. V lost 2 bases to trimming and J lost 1 base, with 6 bases between them. The germline V gene encodes CDR1 SGHTA and CDR2 FQGTGA. This CDR3 region has 14 residues. As DNA, the CDR3 is TGTGCCAGCAGCTTAGGGCAGTCTGGAAACACCATATATTTT. Encoded protein: CASSLGQSGNTIYF.

This chain uses TRBV5-6 with TRBJ1-4; D is uncertain. Germline-derived CDR1 and CDR2 are SGHDT and YYEEEE. The CDR3 is 16 residues long. Trimming removed 4 bases from V and 5 bases from J, with 18 bases in between. CDR3 nucleotide sequence: TGTGCCAGCAGCCGTAGGAGGCTCACCCTCAATGAAAAACTGTTTTTT. Its protein product is CASSRRRLTLNEKLFF.

This clonotype has only a few counts. This chain joins TRBV20-1 and TRBJ2-5; D not resolved. Germline CDR1 reads DFQATT; CDR2 reads SNEGSKA (reference sequence). The CDR3 totals 12 residues. Deletions cut 6 bases from V and 2 bases from J, with 10 bases between. In DNA form, the CDR3 reads TGCAGTGCCATCCACGCTCAAGAGACCCAGTACTTC. The encoded protein is CSAIHAQETQYF.

CDR3 amino acids: CATSRDPLQPQHF. DNA of the CDR3: TGTGCCACCAGCAGAGATCCACTTCAGCCCCAGCATTTT. The chain links TRBV15 to TRBJ1-5; D is ambiguous. CDR3 length: 13 residues. Trimming stripped 0 bases from V and 6 bases from J, with 6 bases between. CDR1 is LNHNV and CDR2 is YYDKDF in the germline V gene (reference sequence).

This clonotype appeared a few times. The gene calls are TRBV9 and TRBJ2-5; D gene uncertain. CDR3 size: 17 residues. Germline V CDR1 and CDR2: SGDLS, YYNGEE. The V end was cut by 2 bases, the J end by 6 bases, with 23 bases between. The CDR3 protein is CASSVAPPTSPHQTQYF. The CDR3 DNA reads TGTGCCAGCAGCGTGGCCCCCCCTACTTCTCCACACCAGACCCAGTACTTC. The complete variable domain, with remaining parts taken from reference TRBV9 and TRBJ2-5, reads DSGVTQTPKHLITATGQRVTLRCSPRSGDLSVYWYQQSLDQGLQFLIQYYNGEERAKGNILERFSAQQFPDLHSELNLSSLELGDSALYFCASSVAPPTSPHQTQYFGPGTRLLVL.

At least ten counts were recorded for this clonotype. The rearrangement links TRBV6-1 to TRBJ1-5; 11 nucleotides agree with TRBD1. The CDR3 loop spans 17 amino acids. V lost 6 bases to trimming and J lost 3 bases; unmatched junction nucleotides: 10. CDR1 is MNHNS and CDR2 is SASEGT in the germline V gene. Written as DNA, the CDR3 is TGTGCCAGCAGAACCGGGACAGGGGGGATTCTCAATCAGCCCCAGCATTTT. It translates to CASRTGTGGILNQPQHF.